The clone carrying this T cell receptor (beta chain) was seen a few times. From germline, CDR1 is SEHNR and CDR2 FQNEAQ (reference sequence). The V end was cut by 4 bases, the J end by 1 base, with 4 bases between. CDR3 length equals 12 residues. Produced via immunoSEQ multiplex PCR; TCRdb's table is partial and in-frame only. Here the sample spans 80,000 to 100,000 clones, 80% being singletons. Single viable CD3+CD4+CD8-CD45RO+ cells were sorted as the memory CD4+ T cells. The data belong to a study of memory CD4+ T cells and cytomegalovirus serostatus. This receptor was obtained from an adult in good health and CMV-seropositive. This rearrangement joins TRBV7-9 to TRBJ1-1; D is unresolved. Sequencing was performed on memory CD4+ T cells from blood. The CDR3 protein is CASSWTNTEAFF. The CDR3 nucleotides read TGTGCCAGCAGCTGGACGAACACTGAAGCTTTCTTT. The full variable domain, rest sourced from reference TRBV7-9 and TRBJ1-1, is DTGVSQNPRHKITKRGQNVTFRCDPISEHNRLYWYRQTLGQGPEFLTYFQNEAQLEKSRLLSDRFSAERPKGSFSTLEIQRTEQGDSAMYLCASSWTNTEAFFGQGTRLTVV.